This T cell receptor (beta chain) was obtained from a study of neurological immune-mediated disorders. TCRdb used MiXCR to reprocess the 5' RACE reads, holding one entry per CDR3 protein. The table has roughly 40,000 distinct CDR3 sequences, 2% to 3% seen once; the top ten hold nearly 2.5%. There are many counts of this clonotype. The V gene's germline CDR1 is SGHKS and CDR2 YYEKEE (reference sequence). This CDR3 is 14 amino acids long. Between the trimmed V and J ends, which lost 0 bases and 4 bases, there was a span of 9 bases. The sequencing sample was made of PBMCs. This chain links TRBV5-5 with TRBJ2-3; D perhaps matches TRBD2 (5 bases). The source of this sequence is a man between 45 and 60 years old with multiple sclerosis. CDR3 sequence reads: CASSLVRGPDTQYF. CDR3 nucleotides: TGTGCCAGCAGCTTGGTTAGAGGGCCAGATACGCAGTATTTT.